This T cell receptor beta chain was sequenced in a study of blood T cell repertoires in COVID-19 (dated by TCRdb to about 2020). Describing the broader study: The collaborator samples originated in the United States, Italy and Spain and spanned the acute and convalescent phases of COVID-19. Sample metadata almost always included a de-identified subject ID, COVID-19 status, age in years and sex. HLA class I and class II types, where available, came from metadata supplied by the sample provider rather than from assay-based typing. The repertoires were released in a freely available public database meant as a resource for research on the immune response to SARS-CoV-2. The samples were drawn from two sources: the first 160 participants of the ongoing ImmuneRACE study, and about 1,300 subjects contributed by 6 global collaborators. Subjects who had been exposed to COVID-19, were actively infected with it, or had recovered from it provided the deeply sampled blood TCRbeta repertoires that made up the dataset. The material from the prospective study consisted of cDNA or gDNA derived from T cells, B-cell-depleted T cells, or PBMCs. The research as a whole found: Clinical and demographic metadata were provided uncurated, with the amount varying by source and participant.

Points on this clone: Its cognate antigen has yet to be identified. Per-base quality was not reported, and no clone a single base away is much larger than it.

Inclusive of the bounding cysteine and phenylalanine, the CDR3 is 12 residues long. CDR3 DNA is the only sequence kept; it has 36 bases, read in frame from the first base. The V end loses 10 bases and the J end loses 5 bases, and a stretch of 14 bases separates them. CDR1 and CDR2 (LNHDA, SQIVND) derive from the germline V gene (reference sequence). The collaborating institutions used their own protocols to collect whole blood in K2EDTA tubes. For TCRbeta analysis, collaborators shipped samples as frozen whole blood, isolated PBMCs, or DNA extracted from either of those sample types. TCRbeta CDR3 regions were amplified from genomic DNA by means of the immunoSEQ Assay, a bias-controlled multiplex PCR. Concerning the study's data processing: Nucleated cell counts per sample were estimated from amplification of reference gene primers within the assay. To quantify the absolute abundance of each unique TCRbeta CDR3 rearrangement, sequence reads were collapsed and filtered. For each sample, productive Simpson clonality was calculated by taking the square root of Simpson's diversity index across productive rearrangements. TCRdb obtained this table from immuneACCESS and retained in-frame rearrangements with V and J assigned. These tables miss some clones; where compared with another copy, unresolved V genes account for less than half of the shortfall, and the remainder is unexplained. V and J calls and clone size are those listed in that table; D and trimming were worked out from the DNA. The sample table records over 100,000 clones; 81% of these occur just once. The ten top clones hold around 9.3% of the sample.

The TCR was taken from a human donor in a cohort sampled during active COVID-19. Rearrangement joined TRBV19 to TRBJ1-1, with the D gene not clear enough to name. The sample comprised peripheral blood. The nucleotide sequence reads as follows: TGTGCCACCACCTGGGAGGGAACTGAAGCTTTCTTT. This yields the protein CATTWEGTEAFF.